This T cell receptor (beta chain) was recorded in a study of blood T cell repertoires in COVID-19. The Seattle patients, enrolled during active infection, were followed longitudinally. Generated by immunoSEQ multiplex PCR, the TCRdb table keeps only in-frame clones and is missing some. The sample carries 250,000 to 300,000 clones, 88% recorded once. The CDR3 loop spans 13 amino acids. Trimming cost V 10 bases and J 8 bases, with 15 bases left between them. The germline gives CDR1 ENHRY, CDR2 SYGVKD. This chain uses TRBV10-3 with TRBJ1-6, with D perhaps matching TRBD1 (5 bases). The clonotype originates from a woman under 40 with COVID-19, enrolled during active disease. The sequenced material came from peripheral blood. This CDR3 is CATTRQPDSPLHF. CDR3 sequence (DNA): TGTGCCACGACCAGACAGCCAGATTCACCCCTCCACTTT.